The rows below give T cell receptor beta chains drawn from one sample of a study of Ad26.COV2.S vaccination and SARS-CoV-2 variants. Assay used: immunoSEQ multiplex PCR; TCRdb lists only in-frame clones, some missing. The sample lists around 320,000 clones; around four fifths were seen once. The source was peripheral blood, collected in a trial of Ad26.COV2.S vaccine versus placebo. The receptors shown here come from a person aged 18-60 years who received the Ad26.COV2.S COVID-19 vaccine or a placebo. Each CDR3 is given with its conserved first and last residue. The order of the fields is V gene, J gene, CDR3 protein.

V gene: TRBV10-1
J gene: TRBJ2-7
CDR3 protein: CASSDKGQIYYEQYF

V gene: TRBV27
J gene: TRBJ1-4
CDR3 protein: CASSHGVLDEKLFF

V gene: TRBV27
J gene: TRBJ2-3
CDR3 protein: CASSSYTDTQYF

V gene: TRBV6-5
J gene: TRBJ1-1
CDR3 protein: CASRRTVNTEAFF

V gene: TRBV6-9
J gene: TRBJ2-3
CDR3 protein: CASRKLGLAGDTDTQYF

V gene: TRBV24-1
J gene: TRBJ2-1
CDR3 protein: CATQTGGSYNEQFF

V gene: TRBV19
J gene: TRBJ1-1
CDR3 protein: CASSLGTSMTEAFF

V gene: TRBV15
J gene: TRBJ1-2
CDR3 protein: CATSSVSARRGGYTF

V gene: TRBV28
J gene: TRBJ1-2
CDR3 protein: CASSVGTGGGVGNYGYTF

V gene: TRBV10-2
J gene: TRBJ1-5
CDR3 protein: CASSELEEEPQHF

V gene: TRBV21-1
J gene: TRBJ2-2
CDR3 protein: CASNSKPGTSNTGELFF

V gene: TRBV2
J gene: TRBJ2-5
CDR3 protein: CASSQRETQYF

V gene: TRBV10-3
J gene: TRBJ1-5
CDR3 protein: CAISVSSDRRRPQPQHF

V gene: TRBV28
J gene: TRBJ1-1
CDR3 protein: CASTPPRPLEAFF

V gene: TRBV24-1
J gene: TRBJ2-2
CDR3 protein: CATGGEAGNTGELFF

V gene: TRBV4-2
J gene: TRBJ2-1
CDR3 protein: CASSQEGVGGGPYNEQFF

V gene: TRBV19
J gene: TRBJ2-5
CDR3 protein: CASSIGGTQETQYF

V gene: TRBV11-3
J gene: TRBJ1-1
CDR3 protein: CASSGRGGAEAFF

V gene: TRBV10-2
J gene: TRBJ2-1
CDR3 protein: CASSSRPEQFF

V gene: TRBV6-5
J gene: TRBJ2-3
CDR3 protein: CASSYSGLQDTDTQYF

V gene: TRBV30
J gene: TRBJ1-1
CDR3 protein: CAWSADRGGVNTEAFF

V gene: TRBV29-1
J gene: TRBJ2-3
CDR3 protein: CSVSRGVAGLTDTQYF

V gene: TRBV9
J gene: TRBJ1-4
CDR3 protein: CASSVLGAWDF